The T cell receptor (beta chain) described here comes from a study of T cells in Graves' hyperthyroidism and ophthalmopathy. Amplified regions were TCR beta CDR3 sequences from RNA transcripts. Researchers ran a first-round RT-PCR on the TCR CDR3 using the HTBI primer set. TCRdb ran MiXCR on the multiplex PCR reads and lists one entry per CDR3 protein. In the table there are hundreds of thousands of distinct CDR3 sequences, less than 20% of which are singletons. V lost 7 bases and J lost 0; bases outside the gene matches: 5. Germline V gene lookup returns CDR1 SNHLY and CDR2 FYNNEI. This CDR3 region has 14 residues. Each patient was aged 18 to 65 and had newly diagnosed hyperthyroidism of under 2 months' duration. This clonotype came up many times.

The clonotype was recovered from a woman between 18 and 29 years old with Graves' hyperthyroidism. The sequenced material came from blood. This chain links TRBV2 with TRBJ2-7; 8 bases agree with TRBD1. The CDR3 region has the DNA TGTGCCAGCAAAGGGACAGGAATCTCCTACGAGCAGTACTTC. It encodes CASKGTGISYEQYF.